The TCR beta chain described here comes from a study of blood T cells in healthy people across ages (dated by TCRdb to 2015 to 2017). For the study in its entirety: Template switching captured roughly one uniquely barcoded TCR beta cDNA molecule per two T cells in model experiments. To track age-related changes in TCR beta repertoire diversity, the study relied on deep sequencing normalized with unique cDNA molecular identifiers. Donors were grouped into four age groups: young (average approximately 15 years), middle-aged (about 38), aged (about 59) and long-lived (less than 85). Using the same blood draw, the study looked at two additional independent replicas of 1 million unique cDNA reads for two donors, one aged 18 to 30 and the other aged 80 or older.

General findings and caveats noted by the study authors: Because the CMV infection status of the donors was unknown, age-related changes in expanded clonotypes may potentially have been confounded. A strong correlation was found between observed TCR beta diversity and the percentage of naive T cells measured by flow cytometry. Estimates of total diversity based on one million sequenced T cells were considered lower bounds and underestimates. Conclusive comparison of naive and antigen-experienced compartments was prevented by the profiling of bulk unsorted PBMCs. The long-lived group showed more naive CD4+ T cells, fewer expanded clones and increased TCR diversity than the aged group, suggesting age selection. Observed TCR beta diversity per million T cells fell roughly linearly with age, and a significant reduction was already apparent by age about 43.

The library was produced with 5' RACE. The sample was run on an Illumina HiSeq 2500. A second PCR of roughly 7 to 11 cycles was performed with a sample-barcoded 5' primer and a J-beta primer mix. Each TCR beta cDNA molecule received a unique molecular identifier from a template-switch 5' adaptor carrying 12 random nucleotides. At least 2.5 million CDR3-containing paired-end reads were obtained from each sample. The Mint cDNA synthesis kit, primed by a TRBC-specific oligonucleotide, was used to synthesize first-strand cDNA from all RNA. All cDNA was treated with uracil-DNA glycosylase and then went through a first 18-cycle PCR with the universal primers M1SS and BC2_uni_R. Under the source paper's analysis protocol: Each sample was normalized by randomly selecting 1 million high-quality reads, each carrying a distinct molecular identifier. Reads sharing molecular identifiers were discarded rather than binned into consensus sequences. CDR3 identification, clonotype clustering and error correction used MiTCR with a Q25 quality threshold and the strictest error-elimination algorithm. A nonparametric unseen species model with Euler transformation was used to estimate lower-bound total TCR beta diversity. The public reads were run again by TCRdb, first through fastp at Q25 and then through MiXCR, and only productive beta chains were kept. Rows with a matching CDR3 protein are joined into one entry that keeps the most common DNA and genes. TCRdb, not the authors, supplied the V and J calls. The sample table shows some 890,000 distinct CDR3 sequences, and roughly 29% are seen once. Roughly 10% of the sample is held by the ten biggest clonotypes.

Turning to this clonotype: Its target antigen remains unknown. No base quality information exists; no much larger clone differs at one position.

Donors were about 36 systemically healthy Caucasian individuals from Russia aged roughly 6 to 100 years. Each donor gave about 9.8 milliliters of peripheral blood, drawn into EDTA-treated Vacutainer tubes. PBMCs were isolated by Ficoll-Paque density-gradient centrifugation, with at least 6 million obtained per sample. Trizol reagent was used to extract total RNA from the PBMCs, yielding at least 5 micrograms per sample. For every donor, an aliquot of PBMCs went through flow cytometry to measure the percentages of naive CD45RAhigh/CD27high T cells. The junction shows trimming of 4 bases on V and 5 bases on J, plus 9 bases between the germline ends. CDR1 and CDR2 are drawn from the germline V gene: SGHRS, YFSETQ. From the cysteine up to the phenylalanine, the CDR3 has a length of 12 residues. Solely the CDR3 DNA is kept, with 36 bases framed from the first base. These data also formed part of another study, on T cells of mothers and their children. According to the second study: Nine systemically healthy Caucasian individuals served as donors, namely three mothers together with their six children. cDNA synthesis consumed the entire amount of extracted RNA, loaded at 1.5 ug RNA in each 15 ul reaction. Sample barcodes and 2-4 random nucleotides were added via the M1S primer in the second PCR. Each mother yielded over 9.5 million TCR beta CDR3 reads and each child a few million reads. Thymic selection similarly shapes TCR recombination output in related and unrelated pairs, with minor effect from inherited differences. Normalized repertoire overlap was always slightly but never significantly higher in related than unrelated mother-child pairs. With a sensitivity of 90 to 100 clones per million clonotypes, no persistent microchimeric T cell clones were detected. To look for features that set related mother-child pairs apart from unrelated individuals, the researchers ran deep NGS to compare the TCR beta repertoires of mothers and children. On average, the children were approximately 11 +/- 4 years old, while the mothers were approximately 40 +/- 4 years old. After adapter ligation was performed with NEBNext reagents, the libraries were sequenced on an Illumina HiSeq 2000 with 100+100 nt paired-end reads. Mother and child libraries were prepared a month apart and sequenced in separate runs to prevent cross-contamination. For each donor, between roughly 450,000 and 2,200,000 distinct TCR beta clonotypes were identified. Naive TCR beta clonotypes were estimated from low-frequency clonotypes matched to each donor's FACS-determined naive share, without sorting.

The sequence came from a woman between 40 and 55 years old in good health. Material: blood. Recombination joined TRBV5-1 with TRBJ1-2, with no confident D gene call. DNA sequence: TGCGCCAGCAGCGTGGACGAGTATGGCTACACCTTC. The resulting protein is CASSVDEYGYTF.